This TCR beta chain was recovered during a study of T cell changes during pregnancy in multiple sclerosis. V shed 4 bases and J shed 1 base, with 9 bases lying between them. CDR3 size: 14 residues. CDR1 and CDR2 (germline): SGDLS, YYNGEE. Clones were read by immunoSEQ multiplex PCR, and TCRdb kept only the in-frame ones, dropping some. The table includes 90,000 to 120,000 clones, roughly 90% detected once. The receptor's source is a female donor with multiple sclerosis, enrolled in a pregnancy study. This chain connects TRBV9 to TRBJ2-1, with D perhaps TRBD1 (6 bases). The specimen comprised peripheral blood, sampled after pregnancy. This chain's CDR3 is CASSPGVSYNEQFF. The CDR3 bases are TGTGCCAGCAGCCCAGGGGTTTCCTACAATGAGCAGTTCTTC.